One sample yielded the 32 T cell receptor beta chains listed below, sequenced in a study of control samples from healthy donors and cancer patients. Profiling relied on immunoSEQ multiplex PCR, and the TCRdb table lists in-frame clones only, not all of them. The data show over 70,000 clones, with roughly 91% seen just once and 8.5% to 10% held by the top ten. The sample was PBMCs. The receptors shown here come from a woman in her fifties or sixties with colorectal cancer.

The chain recombines TRBV19 with TRBJ2-4, with D uncertain. CDR3 size: 14 residues. Trimming took off 1 base at V and 1 base at J, with 5 bases between the two ends. In germline, CDR1 is LNHDA, CDR2 SQIVND (reference sequence). The DNA of the CDR3 is TGTGCCAGTAGTATAGTTGGGGCCAAAAACATTCAGTACTTC. It is translated as CASSIVGAKNIQYF.

The chain has TRBV15 and TRBJ2-3, with TRBD1 matching 10 bases. There are 14 residues in the CDR3. The J segment lost 3 bases and the V segment lost 3 bases, leaving 0 bases of the junction unmatched. Germline values: CDR1 LNHNV, CDR2 YYDKDF (reference sequence). In DNA form, the CDR3 reads TGTGCCACCAGCAGGGGACAGGGGACAGATACGCAGTATTTT. Its protein is CATSRGQGTDTQYF.

V is TRBV28 and J is TRBJ1-4, with unresolved D. Trimming removed 11 bases at V and 8 bases at J, with 9 bases between. The CDR3 loop spans 10 amino acids. Germline CDR1 is MDHEN and CDR2 is SYDVKM. CDR3 in amino acids: CASRKEKLFF. The CDR3 DNA is TGTGCCTCCAGAAAAGAAAAACTGTTTTTT. Using reference TRBV28 and TRBJ1-4 for the parts outside the CDR3, the full variable domain is DVKVTQSSRYLVKRTGEKVFLECVQDMDHENMFWYRQDPGLGLRLIYFSYDVKMKEKGDIPEGYSVSREKKERFSLILESASTNQTSMYLCASRKEKLFFGSGTQLSVL.

This sequence joins TRBV5-1 and TRBJ2-3; D is perhaps TRBD1 (6 bases). There are 15 residues in the CDR3. V lost 3 bases and J lost 2, with 13 bases in between. The germline V gene encodes CDR1 SGHRS and CDR2 YFSETQ. This CDR3 is CASSSQTGITDTQYF. The CDR3 DNA sequence: TGCGCCAGCAGCTCCCAGACAGGTATCACAGATACGCAGTATTTT.

The chain carries TRBV24-1 and TRBJ2-3; D is perhaps TRBD2 (7 bases). Trimming left V 1 base short and J 0 bases short, with 13 bases between. The CDR3 consists of 17 residues. Germline loops: CDR1 KGHDR, CDR2 SFDVKD. In nucleotides, the CDR3 is TGTGCCACCAGTGATTTCGGGCGGGGGCCCAGCACAGATACGCAGTATTTT. Amino acids: CATSDFGRGPSTDTQYF.

As to this clone: This specimen includes other DNA sequences encoding the same CDR3. The V and J genes are TRBV6-2 or TRBV6-3 and TRBJ2-5; unclear D gene. The CDR3 is made up of 13 amino acids. The V gene lost 2 bases and the J gene lost 0 bases, with 4 bases spanning the gap. Germline CDR1 and CDR2: MNHEY and SVGEGT. As DNA, the CDR3 is TGTGCCAGCAGTTACCGGTACCAAGAGACCCAGTACTTC. Translating it yields CASSYRYQETQYF.

The chain is built from TRBV6-6 and TRBJ1-2; D ambiguous. Trimming removed 7 bases from V and 0 bases from J, with 12 bases in between. The CDR3 has 14 amino acids. The germline V gene has CDR1 MNHNY and CDR2 SVGAGI (reference sequence). CDR3 region: CASTGVGANYGYTF. DNA for the CDR3: TGTGCCAGCACCGGGGTGGGAGCTAACTATGGCTACACCTTC.

This clone was seen a single time. The chain employs TRBV6-1 and TRBJ2-7; D not resolved. The CDR3 totals 13 residues. V dropped 2 bases and J dropped 2 bases, with 7 bases sitting between them. Germline-derived CDR1 and CDR2 are MNHNS and SASEGT. Here the CDR3 reads CASSEQPTYEQYV. CDR3 bases: TGTGCCAGCAGTGAACAGCCTACCTACGAGCAGTACGTC.

For this clone: A far bigger clonotype differs at one base, so this is likely a read error. The chain links TRBV5-1 to TRBJ1-2; the D gene is possibly TRBD1 (5 bases). CDR1 is SGHRS, CDR2 YFSETQ, per germline. The CDR3 has 13 amino acids. In DNA form, the CDR3 reads TGCGCCCGCAGCTTGGTCGGGGGGGATGGCTACACCTTC. Translating gives CARSLVGGDGYTF.

The rearrangement joins TRBV9 to TRBJ1-6; a weak D match, TRBD1 (5 bases). The CDR3 length is 14 residues. The germline CDR1 and CDR2 sequences are SGDLS and YYNGEE. V was pared by 3 bases and J by 5 bases, with 9 bases between. The CDR3, as DNA: TGTGCCAGCAGCGCGACAGTAAATAATTCACCCCTCCACTTT. Its translation: CASSATVNNSPLHF.

This chain links TRBV20-1 with TRBJ1-1; no reliable D call. Trimming pared 7 bases from V and 1 base from J, leaving 7 bases between. The CDR3 spans 11 residues. Germline V gene sequence: CDR1 DFQATT, CDR2 SNEGSKA (reference sequence). The CDR3 protein is CSGEGNTEAFF. CDR3 nucleotide sequence: TGCAGTGGTGAGGGGAACACTGAAGCTTTCTTT.

This clone was detected only once. The chain links TRBV6-2 or TRBV6-3 to TRBJ1-2; TRBD1 matches at 10 bases. Germline V gene lookup returns CDR1 MNHEY and CDR2 SVGEGT. There are 15 residues in the CDR3. After removal of 2 bases from V and 4 bases from J, the junction contained 4 bases not matched to a gene. The CDR3 region is CASSYLRTGGYGYTF. CDR3 bases: TGTGCCAGCAGTTACCTCCGGACAGGGGGCTATGGCTACACCTTC.

The chain joins TRBV2 to TRBJ1-4; D unresolved. Trimming shortened V by 1 base and J by 3 bases, and 9 bases separated the two germline ends. Germline assignment: CDR1 SNHLY and CDR2 FYNNEI. The CDR3 loop spans 15 amino acids. The CDR3 coding sequence is TGTGCCAGCAGTGAAGTTGGCGGTTCTAATGAAAAACTGTTTTTT. Translated, it gives CASSEVGGSNEKLFF. The full variable domain, its missing parts supplied by reference TRBV2 and TRBJ1-4, is EPEVTQTPSHQVTQMGQEVILRCVPISNHLYFYWYRQILGQKVEFLVSFYNNEISEKSEIFDDQFSVERPDGSNFTLKIRSTKLEDSAMYFCASSEVGGSNEKLFFGSGTQLSVL.

This clone was seen a single time. This chain connects TRBV24-1 to TRBJ2-2; perhaps TRBD2 as D (5 bases). Between the trimmed V and J ends, which lost 9 bases and 1 base, there was a span of 8 bases. The germline V gene has CDR1 KGHDR and CDR2 SFDVKD. The length of the CDR3 is 13 residues. The CDR3 DNA sequence: TGTGCCACCCTTAGCGTGAACACCGGGGAGCTGTTTTTT. It encodes CATLSVNTGELFF.

Only one count was recorded for this clone. The V call is TRBV9, the J call TRBJ2-3; 7 bases match TRBD2. CDR1 SGDLS and CDR2 YYNGEE come from the germline V gene. J was trimmed by 2 bases and V by 2 bases; bases with no gene match: 5. The CDR3 contains 15 residues. Written as DNA, the CDR3 is TGTGCCAGCAGCGTTCGGGGGGTCATCACAGATACGCAGTATTTT. This codes for CASSVRGVITDTQYF.

The V call is TRBV12-3 or TRBV12-4, the J call TRBJ1-2; 7 positions agree with TRBD1. The J segment lost 3 bases and the V segment lost 6 bases, leaving 4 bases of the junction unmatched. CDR3 size: 13 residues. This chain's CDR3 is CASSPQGDYGYTF. CDR3 DNA sequence: TGTGCCAGCAGCCCTCAGGGGGACTATGGCTACACCTTC.

The V and J genes are TRBV6-1 and TRBJ2-5; D not certain. CDR3 length: 13 amino acids. V lost 3 bases, J lost 5 bases, and 10 bases lay in between. Looked up from germline, CDR1 is MNHNS and CDR2 is SASEGT. The DNA of the CDR3 is TGTGCCAGCAGTGATAGTGGGCGGGAGACCCAGTACTTC. As protein: CASSDSGRETQYF.

This clone has more than one count but fewer than ten. The chain recombines TRBV10-1 with TRBJ1-2, with a possible D match to TRBD1 (6 bases). The CDR3 extends over 12 amino acids. The germline V and J ends were trimmed by 4 bases and 3 bases, with 6 bases remaining between them. Germline V gives CDR1 WNHNN, CDR2 SYGVQD (reference sequence). The chain's CDR3 is CASSGQDYGYTF. The DNA for the CDR3 is TGCGCCAGCAGTGGACAGGACTATGGCTACACCTTC.

The sample holds one count of this clone. The chain combines TRBV3-1 (or the pseudogene TRBV3-2) with TRBJ1-6; unclear D gene. The ends were cut back, 0 bases at V and 9 bases at J, with 9 bases in the middle. This CDR3 is built from 14 residues. CDR1 LGHDT and CDR2 YNNKEL come from the germline V gene (reference sequence). CDR3 sequence: CASSQDFVGSPLHF. As DNA, the CDR3 is TGTGCCAGCAGCCAAGATTTCGTAGGTTCACCCCTCCACTTT.

The chain carries TRBV19 and TRBJ2-3; a weak D match, TRBD1 (5 bases). V was trimmed by 5 bases and J by 2 bases, leaving 11 bases between them. CDR1 is LNHDA and CDR2 is SQIVND in the germline V gene (reference sequence). The CDR3 is 14 amino acids. The CDR3, as DNA: TGTGCCAGTAGTGCGGACATTCTCACAGATACGCAGTATTTT. This encodes CASSADILTDTQYF.

V gene TRBV2 combines with J gene TRBJ1-1; D remains unclear. V was cut by 3 bases and J by 0 bases, with 14 bases left in between. The CDR3 covers 16 residues. CDR1 SNHLY and CDR2 FYNNEI come from the germline V gene. As DNA, the CDR3 is TGTGCCAGCAGTGAGCAGCGGGTTATCATGAACACTGAAGCTTTCTTT. It is translated as CASSEQRVIMNTEAFF.

The chain has TRBV6-6 and TRBJ1-1, with D uncertain. The V gene's germline CDR1 is MNHNY and CDR2 SVGAGI (reference sequence). The length of the CDR3 is 13 residues. V gave up 0 bases and J gave up 10 bases, with 12 bases separating them. The CDR3 region has the DNA TGTGCCAGCAGTTACTCGACCGGACGGGGAGCTTTCTTT. Translated, it gives CASSYSTGRGAFF.

The rearrangement links TRBV5-6 to TRBJ2-2; 10 bases match TRBD1. Trimming cost V 1 base and J 6 bases; bases outside gene matches: 6. CDR3 size: 16 residues. Germline V gene lookup returns CDR1 SGHDT and CDR2 YYEEEE. CDR3 DNA sequence: TGTGCCAGCAGCTTGAGGACAGGGGGTCGCTCCGGGGAGCTGTTTTTT. Its protein is CASSLRTGGRSGELFF.

The chain is built from TRBV28 and TRBJ2-7; TRBD1 matches at 9 bases. Trimming removed 9 bases from V and 4 bases from J; junction bases left unmatched: 7. The CDR3 runs to 13 residues. Germline assignment: CDR1 MDHEN and CDR2 SYDVKM. The CDR3 reads CASTGTGNYEQYV. CDR3 in DNA: TGTGCCAGTACCGGGACAGGGAATTACGAGCAGTACGTC.

The rearrangement links TRBV4-3 to TRBJ1-2; the match to TRBD1 covers 8 bases. Germline V gene data show CDR1 as LGHNA and CDR2 as YSLEER. The junction had 6 bases not matched to a gene; V was cut back by 6 bases and J by 0 bases. The CDR3 has 15 amino acids. Here the CDR3 reads CASSLDRGANYGYTF. The CDR3, as DNA: TGCGCCAGCAGTCTTGACAGGGGAGCTAACTATGGCTACACCTTC.

This chain uses TRBV2 with TRBJ2-3; D is ambiguous. This CDR3 has 12 amino acids. Germline V lookup: CDR1 SNHLY, CDR2 FYNNEI. V shed 9 bases and J shed 3 bases, with 10 bases lying between them. The CDR3 DNA follows: TGTGCCAGTGGCTGGGGAACAGATACGCAGTATTTT. It specifies CASGWGTDTQYF.

This clone was observed once. The CDR3 nucleotides read TGTGCCAGCAGTTACAGGGACAGGGGGCGCCGGAGCTCCTACAATGAGCAGTTCTTC. Its protein product is CASSYRDRGRRSSYNEQFF. This chain connects TRBV6-2 or TRBV6-3 to TRBJ2-1; 12 bases fit TRBD1. The junction had 8 bases not matched to a gene; V was cut back by 2 bases and J by 0 bases. The CDR3 spans 19 residues. Germline V gene lookup returns CDR1 MNHEY and CDR2 SVGEGT.

The chain carries TRBV9 and TRBJ1-3; unclear D gene. The germline gives CDR1 SGDLS, CDR2 YYNGEE. V gave up 0 bases and J gave up 4 bases, with 14 bases separating them. The CDR3 is 16 residues long. The CDR3 DNA follows: TGTGCCAGCAGCGTAGTTTCAGCAATCTCCGGAAACACCATATATTTT. The encoded protein is CASSVVSAISGNTIYF. The whole variable domain, filled in from reference TRBV9 and TRBJ1-3, reads DSGVTQTPKHLITATGQRVTLRCSPRSGDLSVYWYQQSLDQGLQFLIQYYNGEERAKGNILERFSAQQFPDLHSELNLSSLELGDSALYFCASSVVSAISGNTIYFGEGSWLTVV.

The rearrangement uses TRBV5-1 and TRBJ1-1, with a tentative D call TRBD1 (6 bases). Trimming left V 4 bases short and J 4 bases short, with 26 bases between. The CDR3 sequence is 18 residues long. The V gene's germline CDR1 is SGHRS and CDR2 YFSETQ. CDR3: CASSPSGRSGAQSTEAFF. The CDR3 DNA sequence: TGCGCCAGCAGCCCCTCGGGCAGGTCGGGGGCCCAGAGCACTGAAGCTTTCTTT.

The chain is built from TRBV5-1 and TRBJ2-3; D uncertain. Per the germline V gene, CDR1 is SGHRS and CDR2 is YFSETQ. V lost 0 bases to trimming and J lost 1 base, with 6 bases between them. There are 14 residues in the CDR3. CDR3 sequence reads: CASSLARGTDTQYF. DNA for the CDR3: TGCGCCAGCAGCTTGGCCCGGGGCACAGATACGCAGTATTTT. The complete variable domain, with remaining parts taken from reference TRBV5-1 and TRBJ2-3, reads KAGVTQTPRYLIKTRGQQVTLSCSPISGHRSVSWYQQTPGQGLQFLFEYFSETQRNKGNFPGRFSGRQFSNSRSEMNVSTLELGDSALYLCASSLARGTDTQYFGPGTRLTVL.

The DNA for the CDR3 is TGTGCCATCAGTGTTACTAGCGGTGTCAATGAGCAGTTCTTC. Translation: CAISVTSGVNEQFF. The rearrangement uses TRBV10-3 and TRBJ2-1, with 8 nucleotides matching TRBD2. The CDR3 is made up of 14 amino acids. The ends lost 4 bases at V and 6 bases at J; junction bases unmatched: 5. Germline V gene lookup returns CDR1 ENHRY and CDR2 SYGVKD.

The rearrangement links TRBV5-4 to TRBJ2-7, with D tentatively TRBD1 (6 bases). Germline V gives CDR1 SGHNT, CDR2 YYREEE (reference sequence). The V end lost 0 bases, the J end lost 1 base, and 8 bases lay between the germline ends. This CDR3 is built from 14 residues. For the CDR3, the DNA is TGTGCCAGCAGCTTGGGGGGGCTTTCCTACGAGCAGTACGTC. It specifies CASSLGGLSYEQYV.